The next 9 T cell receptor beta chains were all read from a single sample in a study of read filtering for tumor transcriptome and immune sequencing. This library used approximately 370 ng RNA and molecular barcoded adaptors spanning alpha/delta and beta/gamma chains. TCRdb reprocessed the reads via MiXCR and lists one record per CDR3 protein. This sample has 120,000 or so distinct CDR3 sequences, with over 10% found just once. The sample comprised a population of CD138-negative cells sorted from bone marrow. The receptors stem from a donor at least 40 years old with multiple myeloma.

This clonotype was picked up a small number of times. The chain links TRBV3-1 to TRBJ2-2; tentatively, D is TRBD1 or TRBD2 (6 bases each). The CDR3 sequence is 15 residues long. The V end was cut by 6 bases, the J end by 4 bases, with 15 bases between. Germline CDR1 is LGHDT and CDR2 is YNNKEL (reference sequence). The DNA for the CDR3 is TGTGCCAGCAGAGGGGGGCCAACCATCACCGGGGAGCTGTTTTTT. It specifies CASRGGPTITGELFF.

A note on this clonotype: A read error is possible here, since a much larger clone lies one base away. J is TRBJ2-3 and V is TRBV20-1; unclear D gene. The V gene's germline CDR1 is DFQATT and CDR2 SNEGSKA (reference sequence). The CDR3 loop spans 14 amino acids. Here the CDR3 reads CGASGLERTDTQYF. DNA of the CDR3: TGCGGTGCTAGTGGTCTTGAGCGCACAGATACGCAGTATTTT.

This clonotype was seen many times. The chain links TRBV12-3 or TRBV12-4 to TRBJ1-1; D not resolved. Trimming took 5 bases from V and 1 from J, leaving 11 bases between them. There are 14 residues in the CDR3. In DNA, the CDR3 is TGTGCCAGCAGTCTCTCCCCCAGGAACACTGAAGCTTTCTTT. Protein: CASSLSPRNTEAFF.

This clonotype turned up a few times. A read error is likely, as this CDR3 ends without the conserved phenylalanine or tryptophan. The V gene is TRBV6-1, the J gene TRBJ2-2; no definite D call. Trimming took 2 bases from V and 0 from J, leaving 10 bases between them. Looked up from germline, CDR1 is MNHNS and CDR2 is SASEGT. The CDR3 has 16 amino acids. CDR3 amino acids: CASSEWMPSNTGELFL. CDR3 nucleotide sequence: TGTGCCAGCAGTGAATGGATGCCATCGAACACCGGGGAGCTGTTTCTT.

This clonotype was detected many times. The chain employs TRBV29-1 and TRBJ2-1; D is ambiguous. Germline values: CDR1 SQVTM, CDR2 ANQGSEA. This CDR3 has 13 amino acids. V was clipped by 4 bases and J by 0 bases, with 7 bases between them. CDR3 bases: TGCAGCGTTGTTCTTAGCTCCTACAATGAGCAGTTCTTC. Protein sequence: CSVVLSSYNEQFF.

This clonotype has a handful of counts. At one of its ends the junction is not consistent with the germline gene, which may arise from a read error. In nucleotides, the CDR3 is TGTGCCAGCCGGGCGACCGGGGGCGGAAGCTACGGGCAGTACTTC. Its translation: CASRATGGGSYGQYF. The rearrangement uses TRBV28 and TRBJ2-7, with D possibly being TRBD1 or TRBD2 (6 bases each). The CDR3 covers 15 residues. Germline V lookup: CDR1 MDHEN, CDR2 SYDVKM.

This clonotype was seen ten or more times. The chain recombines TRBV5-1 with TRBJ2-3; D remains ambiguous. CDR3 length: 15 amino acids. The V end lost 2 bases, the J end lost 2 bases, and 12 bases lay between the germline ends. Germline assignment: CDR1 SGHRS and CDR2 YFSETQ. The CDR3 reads CASSLLRSYTDTQYF. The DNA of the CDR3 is TGCGCCAGCAGCTTACTGCGGAGCTACACAGATACGCAGTATTTT. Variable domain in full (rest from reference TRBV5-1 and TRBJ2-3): KAGVTQTPRYLIKTRGQQVTLSCSPISGHRSVSWYQQTPGQGLQFLFEYFSETQRNKGNFPGRFSGRQFSNSRSEMNVSTLELGDSALYLCASSLLRSYTDTQYFGPGTRLTVL.

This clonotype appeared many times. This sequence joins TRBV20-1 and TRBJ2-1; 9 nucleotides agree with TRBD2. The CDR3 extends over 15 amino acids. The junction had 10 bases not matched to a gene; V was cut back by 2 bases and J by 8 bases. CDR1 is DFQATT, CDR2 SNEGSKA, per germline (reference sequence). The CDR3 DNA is TGCAGTGCTAGACTGGGGCCTAGCGGGGAAGATGAGCAGTTCTTC. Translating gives CSARLGPSGEDEQFF.

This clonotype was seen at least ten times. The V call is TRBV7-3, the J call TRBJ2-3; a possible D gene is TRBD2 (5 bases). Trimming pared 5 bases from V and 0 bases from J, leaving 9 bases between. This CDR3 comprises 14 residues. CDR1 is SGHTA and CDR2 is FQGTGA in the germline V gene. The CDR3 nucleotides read TGTGCCAGCAGCCCCCCGGGGAGCACAGATACGCAGTATTTT. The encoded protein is CASSPPGSTDTQYF.